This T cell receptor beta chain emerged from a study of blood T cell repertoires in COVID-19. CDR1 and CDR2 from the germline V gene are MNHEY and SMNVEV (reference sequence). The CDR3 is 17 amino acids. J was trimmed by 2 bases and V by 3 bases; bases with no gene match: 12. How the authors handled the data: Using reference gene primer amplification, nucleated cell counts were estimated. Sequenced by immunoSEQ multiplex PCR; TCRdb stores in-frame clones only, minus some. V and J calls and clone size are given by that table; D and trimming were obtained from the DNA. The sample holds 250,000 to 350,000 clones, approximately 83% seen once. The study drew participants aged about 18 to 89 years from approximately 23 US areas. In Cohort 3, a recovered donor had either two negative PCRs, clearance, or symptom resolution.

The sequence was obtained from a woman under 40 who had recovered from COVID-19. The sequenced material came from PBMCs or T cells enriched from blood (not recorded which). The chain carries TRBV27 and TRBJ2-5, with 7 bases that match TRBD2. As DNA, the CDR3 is TGTGCCAGCAGTTTTGTGGGAGGGCCCATCCAACAAGAGACCCAGTACTTC. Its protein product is CASSFVGGPIQQETQYF.